This T cell receptor beta chain was recovered during a study of shared T cell receptors in the human thymus. The CDR3 length is 14 residues. CDR1 is SQVTM and CDR2 is ANQGSEA in the germline V gene. Between the trimmed V and J ends, which lost 6 bases and 4 bases, there was a span of 16 bases. TCRdb's copy holds only in-frame clones and misses some; the assay was immunoSEQ multiplex PCR. Among more than 550,000 clones listed, more than 70% were seen once. This sample also belongs to another study, concerning human thymus T cells. From that report: Finnish infants who were healthy and having corrective surgery for congenital heart defects made up the donors. Corrective cardiac operations yielded the resected thymus tissue. Thymic TCR repertoires of unrelated people reportedly overlapped highly.

This chain connects TRBV29-1 to TRBJ2-1; a weak D match, TRBD2 (6 bases). The source is a boy under two years old with a congenital heart defect. The sample taken for sequencing was thymocytes. The CDR3 DNA follows: TGCAGCGTGACCGGGACTCCGGAATACAATGAGCAGTTCTTC. The encoded protein is CSVTGTPEYNEQFF.